This passage covers 17 T cell receptor beta chains from one sample sequenced in a study of tumor and adjacent non-tumor tissue in lung cancer (dated by TCRdb to between 2017 and 2018). The receptor library was made with multiplex PCR. Sequenced using an Illumina HiSeq 2500. Following protocols modified from ARM-PCR, the researchers constructed TCRbeta libraries through three rounds of nested PCR with primers (Table S4). The public reads were reanalyzed by TCRdb: fastp trimming at Q25, MiXCR alignment, in-frame beta chains only. When rows share a CDR3 protein, they turn into one entry using the most common DNA and genes. The sample profile shows under 150,000 distinct CDR3 sequences; approximately 66% of them were found once. The top ten clones comprise about 18% of the sample. RNA was isolated from bulk, unsorted tissue, and RNA quality was assessed with a NanoDrop ND-1000 and an Agilent 2100. Sequencing was carried out using lung tumor tissue. The receptors derive from a man aged 55 to 70 with small cell lung cancer.

Concerning this clonotype: One junction end disagrees with the germline gene, perhaps due to a read error. The chain has TRBV29-1 and TRBJ2-7; D unclear. In germline, CDR1 is SQVTM, CDR2 ANQGSEA. This CDR3 has 13 amino acids. The CDR3 sequence: CSVVDGISYVQYF. For the CDR3, the DNA is TGCAGCGTTGTAGATGGGATCTCCTACGTGCAGTACTTC.

This clonotype was detected ten times or more. This chain joins TRBV29-1 and TRBJ1-5, with no clear D. Per germline, CDR1 SQVTM and CDR2 ANQGSEA. The CDR3 is 13 residues long. V was trimmed by 4 bases and J by 0 bases, leaving 7 bases between them. The CDR3 DNA is TGCAGCGTTGGTGGTTATAGCAATCAGCCCCAGCATTTT. Translation: CSVGGYSNQPQHF.

This clonotype appeared many times. V is TRBV12-3 or TRBV12-4 and J is TRBJ1-2; D uncertain. V lost 6 bases, J lost 4 bases, and 9 bases lay in between. The CDR3 length is 12 residues. The chain's CDR3 is CASSPQTYGYTF. CDR3 nucleotides: TGTGCCAGCAGCCCACAGACCTATGGCTACACCTTC.

The chain recombines TRBV24-1 with TRBJ2-3; a weak D match, TRBD2 (7 bases). The CDR3 consists of 16 residues. V was cut by 2 bases and J by 7 bases, with 18 bases left in between. Germline V lookup: CDR1 KGHDR, CDR2 SFDVKD. The CDR3 region has the DNA TGTGCCACCAGTGATTCGTTGGGGGGGGCCGCGAATACGCAGTATTTT. It encodes CATSDSLGGAANTQYF.

CDR3 coding DNA: TGTGCCAGCAGTAAGACAGGGGCTGTCAATGAGCAGTTCTTC. This encodes CASSKTGAVNEQFF. V is TRBV28 and J is TRBJ2-1, with 8 positions matching TRBD1. V lost 5 bases to trimming and J lost 6 bases; unmatched junction nucleotides: 6. The CDR3 sequence is 14 residues long. Germline V gene sequence: CDR1 MDHEN, CDR2 SYDVKM.

The chain employs TRBV20-1 and TRBJ2-5; D gene uncertain. The CDR3 runs 12 residues. Deletions cut 3 bases from V and 0 bases from J, with 5 bases between. Germline values: CDR1 DFQATT, CDR2 SNEGSKA (reference sequence). The CDR3 spells CSARLNQETQYF. The CDR3, as DNA: TGCAGTGCTAGGCTGAACCAAGAGACCCAGTACTTC.

Remarks on this clonotype: It is unclear where the CDR3 begins or ends on the DNA, so no DNA is shown, and the CDR3 is as TCRdb lists it. The chain couples TRBV11-2 to TRBJ2-2. CDR1 and CDR2 (germline): SGHAT, FQNNGV. Counting both end residues, the CDR3 totals 18 amino acids. The CDR3 reads CARSLDAVGSGNAGEMFF.

With respect to this clonotype: This sequence may be a read error, since a much larger clone differs from it by one base. The CDR3 loop is CASRPTGTSGRNEEFF. In nucleotides, the CDR3 is TGTGCCAGTAGGCCGACCGGGACTAGCGGGAGGAATGAGGAGTTCTTC. The chain combines TRBV19 with TRBJ2-1, with 15 bases that match TRBD2. Germline-derived CDR1 and CDR2 are LNHDA and SQIVND (reference sequence). The length of the CDR3 is 16 residues. Together with reference TRBV19 and TRBJ2-1, the CDR3 gives the full variable domain: DGGITQSPKYLFRKEGQNVTLSCEQNLNHDAMYWYRQDPGQGLRLIYYSQIVNDFQKGDIAEGYSVSREKKESFPLTVTSAQKNPTAFYLCASRPTGTSGRNEEFFGPGTRLTVL.

The chain joins TRBV12-5 to TRBJ1-2; D is undetermined. Germline assignment: CDR1 LGHNT and CDR2 FRNRAP. V lost 0 bases to trimming and J lost 4 bases, with 6 bases between them. This CDR3 is 13 amino acids long. The CDR3 sequence is CASGLVGLYGYTF. The CDR3 DNA reads as TGTGCTAGTGGTTTGGTAGGACTCTATGGCTACACCTTC. Combining the CDR3 with reference TRBV12-5 and TRBJ1-2 gives the whole variable domain DARVTQTPRHKVTEMGQEVTMRCQPILGHNTVFWYRQTMMQGLELLAYFRNRAPLDDSGMPKDRFSAEMPDATLATLKIQPSEPRDSAVYFCASGLVGLYGYTFGSGTRLTVV.

As regards this clonotype: A much larger clone is a single base away; this may be a read error. V is TRBV20-1 and J is TRBJ2-1; 11 positions agree with TRBD2. J lost 8 bases, V lost 6 bases, and 18 bases had no gene match. The V gene's germline CDR1 is DFQATT and CDR2 SNEGSKA (reference sequence). The CDR3 is made up of 17 amino acids. The CDR3 is CSAIRQGTTSGSDEQFF. CDR3 nucleotides: TGCAGTGCCATAAGACAGGGGACCACTAGCGGGAGTGATGAGCAGTTCTTC.

This chain joins TRBV6-2 or TRBV6-3 and TRBJ2-4; D assignment may be TRBD1 or TRBD2 (5 bases each). The CDR3 extends over 15 amino acids. The germline V and J ends were trimmed by 7 bases and 8 bases, with 21 bases remaining between them. Germline values: CDR1 MNHEY, CDR2 SVGEGT. As DNA, the CDR3 is TGTGCCAGCAAGGATTCCGGGACCCTTAGGGACATTCAGTACTTC. It is translated as CASKDSGTLRDIQYF.

As concerns this clonotype: A junction boundary mismatches the germline segment, possibly from a read error. The chain is built from TRBV29-1 and TRBJ1-5; no clear D. The CDR3 spans 13 residues. Germline-derived CDR1 and CDR2 are SQVTM and ANQGSEA. In DNA, the CDR3 is TGCAGCGTTGGCGATTGGGCAAATCAGCCCCACTATTTT. This gives the protein CSVGDWANQPHYF. The full variable domain, completed using reference TRBV29-1 and TRBJ1-5, is SAVISQKPSRDICQRGTSLTIQCQVDSQVTMMFWYRQQPGQSLTLIATANQGSEATYESGFVIDKFPISRPNLTFSTLTVSNMSPEDSSIYLCSVGDWANQPHYFGDGTRLSIL.

The V gene is TRBV6-1, the J gene TRBJ2-2; D is possibly TRBD1 or TRBD2 (5 bases each). V lost 10 bases to trimming and J lost 5 bases, with 20 bases between them. This CDR3 spans 15 amino acids. Germline CDR1 MNHNS, CDR2 SASEGT. CDR3 region: CATPGYGGLTGELFF. CDR3 nucleotides: TGTGCCACCCCAGGGTATGGGGGTCTGACCGGGGAGCTGTTTTTT.

Details on this clonotype: The junction does not match germline at one end; this may be a read error. CDR3: CASRQAVGDTDTQYF. DNA for the CDR3: TGTGCCAGCAGACAAGCGGTGGGCGACACAGATACGCAGTATTTT. This chain uses TRBV4-2 with TRBJ2-3, with D possibly TRBD2 on 5 matching bases. The CDR3 loop spans 15 amino acids. From germline, CDR1 is LGHNA and CDR2 YNFKEQ.

Ten or more counts support this clonotype. The chain uses TRBV7-9 and TRBJ2-1; no clear D. Per germline, CDR1 SEHNR and CDR2 FQNEAQ (reference sequence). The CDR3 has 14 residues. Trimming took 7 bases from V and 0 from J, leaving 10 bases between them. CDR3: CASNPADSYNEQFF. DNA for the CDR3: TGTGCCAGCAATCCGGCGGACTCCTACAATGAGCAGTTCTTC.

As to this clonotype: Because the CDR3 is missing its conserved closing phenylalanine or tryptophan, this is likely a read error. The DNA is left out, because the CDR3 cannot be placed on it with certainty; the CDR3 is given as TCRdb lists it. V is TRBV12-3 or TRBV12-4 and J is TRBJ1-6. The CDR3 adds up to 17 amino acids, both ends counted. The CDR3 protein is CASSLRTVGSYNSPLNI.

About this clonotype: In this CDR3 the conserved last residue, phenylalanine or tryptophan, is missing, so a read error is likely. The chain combines TRBV11-3 with TRBJ2-1; 11 bases align to TRBD2. V lost 3 bases, J lost 8 bases, and 6 bases stayed unmatched. CDR3 length: 15 amino acids. The V gene's germline CDR1 is SGHNT and CDR2 YENEEA. As DNA, the CDR3 is TGTGCCAGCAGCTTGGGACGACTAGCGGGGTATGAGCAGTTCCTC. This encodes CASSLGRLAGYEQFL.